Listed below are T cell receptor beta chains from one sample, sequenced in a study of blood T cell repertoires in COVID-19. Measured with immunoSEQ multiplex PCR; TCRdb has only the in-frame clones, and not every one. The sample consists of 120,000 or so clones, 88% of them appearing once. The sequenced sample was peripheral blood. These receptors came from a human donor in a cohort sampled during active COVID-19. Each CDR3 is given with its conserved first and last residue. A D gene is named only where the DNA matches it firmly.

j_call v_call d_call cdr3_aa
TRBJ1-1 TRBV6-6 TRBD1 CASSRGGHRGIKSNTEAFF
NA TRBV5-1 TRBD1 CASSLADRGLQETQYF
TRBJ2-7 TRBV19 TRBD1 CASSIAGTGGGGQYF
TRBJ2-6 TRBV7-6 NA CASSLARAGFGANVLTF
TRBJ1-2 TRBV2 NA CASTIISGRGGYTF
TRBJ2-4 TRBV10-3 NA CAISGAGQNIQYF
TRBJ1-2 TRBV6-5 NA CASSYQAGYGYTF
TRBJ2-3 TRBV18 NA CASSLDSADTQYF
TRBJ1-4 TRBV27 NA CASMRDSVNEKLFF
TRBJ2-7 TRBV12-3/TRBV12-4 NA CASSFSRSYEQYF
TRBJ1-2 TRBV27 NA CASSLGGSSGYGYTF
TRBJ1-2 TRBV14 TRBD1 CASSQGRDRVYYGYTF
TRBJ2-7 TRBV3-1/TRBV3-2 NA CASSQERLSEQYF
TRBJ2-7 TRBV4-1 TRBD1 CASSPRTGGFYEQYF
TRBJ2-1 TRBV19 NA CASSIARGVAEQFF
TRBJ2-4 TRBV7-8 TRBD1 CASSFQPGTGDIQYF
TRBJ2-7 TRBV27 NA CASSLSVRGAYEQYF
TRBJ2-1 TRBV7-7 TRBD2 CASSPAGSGGGNEQFF
TRBJ2-3 TRBV5-1 TRBD2 CASSFGLAGGLPGSTDTQYF
TRBJ2-2 TRBV10-1 TRBD2 CASSRIAGGTTGELFF
TRBJ2-2 TRBV5-1 TRBD1 CASSLLGQGNTGELFF
TRBJ2-2 TRBV10-2 TRBD2 CASTSGLAGGPITGELFF
TRBJ2-7 TRBV5-1 NA CASSLGQDYEQYF
TRBJ1-1 TRBV29-1 NA CSVAHGSAEAFF
TRBJ2-3 TRBV5-1 TRBD2 CASSLDGLAASTDTQYF
TRBJ2-5 TRBV19 TRBD2 CASRQQAGSQETQYF
TRBJ1-1 TRBV28 TRBD1 CASMEGGLDTEAFF
TRBJ2-5 TRBV20-1 TRBD2 CSASGGTGLARATQYF
TRBJ1-5 TRBV28 NA CASTIGGYGSNQPQHF
TRBJ1-2 TRBV10-2 TRBD1 CASSTPSGRGLGYTF
TRBJ2-3 TRBV5-6 NA CASSLEQGGTSTDTQYF
TRBJ2-6 TRBV11-2 NA CASSPRGRPISGANVLTF
TRBJ2-7 TRBV18 TRBD1 CASSSGTGVSYEQYF
TRBJ1-3 TRBV6-1 TRBD1 CASSDGRGSGNTIYF
TRBJ2-2 TRBV2 TRBD1 CASSDEPWTGVNTGELFF
TRBJ2-7 TRBV6-6 TRBD1 CASSDETGHNEQYF
TRBJ2-3 TRBV4-1 NA CASSFDYPSTDTQYF